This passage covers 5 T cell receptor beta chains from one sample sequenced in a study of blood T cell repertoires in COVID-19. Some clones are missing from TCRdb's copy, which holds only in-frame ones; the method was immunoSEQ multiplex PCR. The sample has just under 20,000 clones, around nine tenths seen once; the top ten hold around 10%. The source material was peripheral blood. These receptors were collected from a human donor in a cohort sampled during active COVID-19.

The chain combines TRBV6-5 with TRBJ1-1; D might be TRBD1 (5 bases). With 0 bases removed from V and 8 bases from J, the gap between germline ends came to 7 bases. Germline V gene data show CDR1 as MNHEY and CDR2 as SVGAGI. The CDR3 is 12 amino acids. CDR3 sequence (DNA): TGTGCCAGCAGTTACTCGGGGCGAGAAGCTTTCTTT. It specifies CASSYSGREAFF.

The DNA for the CDR3 is TGTGCCAGCAGGGACAGGGCTTACAATGAGCAGTTCTTC. Residues: CASRDRAYNEQFF. The chain uses TRBV2 and TRBJ2-1, with 8 bases that match TRBD1. CDR1 is SNHLY, CDR2 FYNNEI, per germline. The CDR3 sequence is 13 residues long. V gave up 6 bases and J gave up 4 bases; unmatched junction bases: 2.

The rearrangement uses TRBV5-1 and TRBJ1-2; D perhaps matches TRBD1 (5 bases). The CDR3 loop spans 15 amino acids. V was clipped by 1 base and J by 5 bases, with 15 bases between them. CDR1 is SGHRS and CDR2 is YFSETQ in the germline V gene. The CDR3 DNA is TGCGCCAGCAGCTTGATGGGACCCGCGGGGTATGGCTACACCTTC. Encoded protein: CASSLMGPAGYGYTF. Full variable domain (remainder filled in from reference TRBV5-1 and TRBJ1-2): KAGVTQTPRYLIKTRGQQVTLSCSPISGHRSVSWYQQTPGQGLQFLFEYFSETQRNKGNFPGRFSGRQFSNSRSEMNVSTLELGDSALYLCASSLMGPAGYGYTFGSGTRLTVV.

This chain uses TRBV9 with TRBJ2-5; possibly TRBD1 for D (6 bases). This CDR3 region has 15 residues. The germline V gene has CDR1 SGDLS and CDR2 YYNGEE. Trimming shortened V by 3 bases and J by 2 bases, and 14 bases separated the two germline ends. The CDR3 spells CASSAGQPPQETQYF. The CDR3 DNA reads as TGTGCCAGCAGCGCTGGACAGCCTCCGCAAGAGACCCAGTACTTC.

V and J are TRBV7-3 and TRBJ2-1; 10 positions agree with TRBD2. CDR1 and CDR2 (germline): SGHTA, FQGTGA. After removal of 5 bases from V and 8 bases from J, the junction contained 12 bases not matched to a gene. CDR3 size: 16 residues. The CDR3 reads CASSPIAGGWGDEQFF. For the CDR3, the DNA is TGTGCCAGCAGCCCCATAGCGGGAGGATGGGGGGATGAGCAGTTCTTC.